One and the same sample provided the 24 T cell receptor beta chains below, sequenced in a study of blood T cells in healthy people across ages (dated by TCRdb to between 2015 and 2016). The library was prepared using 5' RACE. A second PCR of roughly 6 to 11 cycles was performed with a sample-barcoded 5' primer and a J-beta primer mix. Using fastp trimming at Q25 and MiXCR clonotype assembly, TCRdb reanalyzed the public sequencing data and kept in-frame beta chains. Each entry is one CDR3 protein sequence, shown with its most common DNA and genes. In this sample the table shows 1.5 million to 2 million distinct CDR3 sequences, roughly two fifths of which occur a single time. More than 20% of the sample comes from the top ten. Source material: blood. The receptor source for this set is a human donor in good health.

The rearrangement uses TRBV7-2 and TRBJ2-7; D might be TRBD1 (6 bases). Germline V gene sequence: CDR1 SGHTA, CDR2 FQGNSA. Trimming left V 5 bases short and J 0 bases short, with 17 bases between. The CDR3 loop spans 16 amino acids. CDR3 region: CASSGPGVLDSYEQYF. Here the CDR3 DNA reads TGTGCCAGCAGCGGGCCAGGGGTTTTAGACTCCTACGAGCAGTACTTC.

The V gene is TRBV5-1, the J gene TRBJ1-5, with no clear D. Looked up from germline, CDR1 is SGHRS and CDR2 is YFSETQ. The CDR3 has 14 amino acids. V was cut by 0 bases and J by 7 bases, with 11 bases left in between. CDR3 loop: CASSLGGRMQPQHF. In nucleotides, the CDR3 is TGCGCCAGCAGCTTGGGAGGGCGGATGCAGCCCCAGCATTTT.

V is TRBV4-2 and J is TRBJ2-5; 8 positions agree with TRBD1. Judging by the DNA end, TRBJ2-7 fits better; the J call may be wrong. There are 16 residues in the CDR3. CDR1 LGHNA and CDR2 YNFKEQ come from the germline V gene. This chain's CDR3 is CASSLSPGQEGYEQYF. As DNA, the CDR3 is TGTGCCAGCAGCCTGTCCCCGGGACAGGAGGGTTACGAGCAGTACTTC.

A word on this clonotype: Compared with germline, one end of the junction differs, possibly owing to a read error. The chain carries TRBV12-3 or TRBV12-4 and TRBJ1-2; unclear D gene. This CDR3 comprises 14 residues. The CDR3 loop is CAGSLAFVYHGYTF. The DNA of the CDR3 is TGTGCCGGCAGTTTAGCGTTCGTTTATCATGGCTACACCTTC.

The sample holds many counts of this clonotype. The rearrangement joins TRBV24-1 to TRBJ1-2, with D hard to call. V lost 3 bases and J lost 0, with 10 bases in between. This CDR3 has 15 amino acids. Germline V gene sequence: CDR1 KGHDR, CDR2 SFDVKD. CDR3 in amino acids: CATSDGARTNYGYTF. In DNA, the CDR3 is TGTGCCACCAGTGATGGAGCAAGAACTAACTATGGCTACACCTTC.

The chain joins TRBV18 to TRBJ1-4, with 10 bases matching TRBD1. The trim removed 0 bases at V and 10 bases at J, leaving 8 bases unmatched. The germline V gene has CDR1 KGHSH and CDR2 LQKENI. The CDR3 spans 16 residues. CDR3 region: CASSPPYGTGDGKLFF. The CDR3, as DNA: TGTGCCAGCTCACCACCGTATGGGACAGGGGATGGAAAACTGTTTTTT.

Ten or more counts support this clonotype. The J gene is TRBJ2-7, the V gene TRBV9, with D possibly being TRBD1 (6 bases). Germline V gene lookup returns CDR1 SGDLS and CDR2 YYNGEE. The V end was cut by 4 bases, the J end by 2 bases, with 13 bases between. The CDR3 length is 14 residues. The CDR3 nucleotides are TGTGCCAGCAGCTTGGACAGTTTTCCCTACGAGCAGTACTTC. Protein: CASSLDSFPYEQYF.

The CDR3 protein is CASSLVQAHGNTGELFF. Here the CDR3 DNA reads TGTGCCAGCAGCTTAGTGCAGGCGCACGGGAACACCGGGGAGCTGTTTTTT. The genes are TRBV7-8 and TRBJ2-2; D uncertain. The germline V and J ends were trimmed by 1 base and 1 base, with 13 bases remaining between them. Germline V gene lookup returns CDR1 SGHVS and CDR2 FQNEAQ. This CDR3 region has 17 residues.

The chain couples TRBV6-6 to TRBJ2-5, with 7 bases matching TRBD1. CDR1 is MNHNY, CDR2 SVGAGI, per germline (reference sequence). V was clipped by 0 bases and J by 3 bases; unmatched bases: 4. The CDR3 loop spans 15 amino acids. DNA of the CDR3: TGTGCCAGCAGTTACTCGGGACAGCCTGAAGAGACCCAGTACTTC. Protein product: CASSYSGQPEETQYF.

This clonotype was picked up a small number of times. The chain employs TRBV20-1 and TRBJ2-1; possibly TRBD1 for D (6 bases). The CDR3 runs 12 residues. Germline V gives CDR1 DFQATT, CDR2 SNEGSKA (reference sequence). V lost 5 bases and J lost 6, with 11 bases in between. Here the CDR3 reads CSASQGINEQFF. CDR3 bases: TGCAGTGCTTCACAGGGTATCAATGAGCAGTTCTTC.

The gene calls are TRBV12-3 or TRBV12-4 and TRBJ2-5; 7 bases are shared with TRBD1. This CDR3 spans 14 amino acids. V was clipped by 4 bases and J by 3 bases; unmatched bases: 5. This CDR3 reads CASSSFGTEETQYF. The CDR3 DNA sequence: TGTGCCAGCAGTTCTTTCGGGACAGAAGAGACCCAGTACTTC.

This clonotype has just a few counts. The V call is TRBV6-5, the J call TRBJ2-7, with D perhaps TRBD2 (6 bases). This CDR3 contains 15 residues. Deletions cut 2 bases from V and 3 bases from J, with 14 bases between. Germline CDR1 MNHEY, CDR2 SVGAGI. The CDR3 sequence is CASSYQSGSLYEQYF. As DNA, the CDR3 is TGTGCCAGCAGTTACCAATCCGGGAGCCTCTACGAGCAGTACTTC.

Comments on this clonotype: Its ends do not fully match the called genes, so a read error is possible. The chain employs TRBV6-1 and TRBJ2-1; unclear D gene. The CDR3 totals 15 residues. Germline V CDR1 and CDR2: MNHNS, SASEGT. In nucleotides, the CDR3 is TGTGCCAGCAGTGAAGTGTACAGCTCCCACAATGAGCAGTTCTTC. Translated: CASSEVYSSHNEQFF.

This chain links TRBV7-2 with TRBJ2-5, with 10 bases aligning to TRBD2. The CDR3 length is 15 residues. Germline loops: CDR1 SGHTA, CDR2 FQGNSA. The junction had 9 bases not matched to a gene; V was cut back by 5 bases and J by 6 bases. CDR3 region: CASSPASGGAKTQYF. The CDR3 DNA sequence: TGTGCCAGCAGCCCGGCAAGCGGGGGGGCAAAGACCCAGTACTTC. Together with reference TRBV7-2 and TRBJ2-5, the CDR3 gives the full variable domain: GAGVSQSPSNKVTEKGKDVELRCDPISGHTALYWYRQSLGQGLEFLIYFQGNSAPDKSGLPSDRFSAERTGGSVSTLTIQRTQQEDSAVYLCASSPASGGAKTQYFGPGTRLLVL.

This clonotype has more than one count but fewer than ten. This chain uses TRBV4-1 with TRBJ2-7, with TRBD1 matching over 8 bases. CDR1 and CDR2 (germline): MGHRA, YSYEKL. V lost 4 bases to trimming and J lost 4 bases; unmatched junction nucleotides: 18. This CDR3 is built from 18 residues. CDR3 sequence (DNA): TGCGCCAGCAGCCCCAGACCGGTGACCCCAGGGGGCCCGTACGAGCAGTACTTC. Its protein is CASSPRPVTPGGPYEQYF.

This chain joins TRBV25-1 and TRBJ2-3, with D unclear. Germline V gene lookup returns CDR1 MGHDK and CDR2 SYGVNS. The CDR3 length is 16 residues. V was trimmed by 0 bases and J by 2 bases, leaving 12 bases between them. The CDR3 region has the DNA TGTGCCAGCAGTGAATATGAACTATCATACACAGATACGCAGTATTTT. Protein product: CASSEYELSYTDTQYF.

The chain carries TRBV6-5 and TRBJ2-4; no clear D. The last part of the DNA fits TRBJ2-7 better; the J call may be wrong. CDR1 and CDR2 from the germline V gene are MNHEY and SVGAGI. This CDR3 has 13 amino acids. In DNA form, the CDR3 reads TGTGCCAGCAGTTACCTGGAGCACTACGAGCAGTACTTC. Encoded protein: CASSYLEHYEQYF.

In the case of this clonotype: Mismatch with germline at one junction end may stem from a read error. The V call is TRBV28, the J call TRBJ2-3; TRBD2 aligns across 8 bases. The CDR3 loop spans 16 amino acids. Germline V gene sequence: CDR1 MDHEN, CDR2 SYDVKM. The CDR3 DNA is TGTGCCAGCAGTCCGGATAGCGGGGCGGTCACAGATACGCAGTGTTTT. Encoded protein: CASSPDSGAVTDTQCF.

Only a few counts were recorded for this clonotype. The V gene is TRBV7-3, the J gene TRBJ1-2; tentatively, D is TRBD1 (5 bases). Germline V lookup: CDR1 SGHTA, CDR2 FQGTGA. CDR3 length: 17 residues. V lost 1 base to trimming and J lost 5 bases, with 20 bases between them. This chain's CDR3 is CASSLSRQGSRLYGYTF. The CDR3 DNA reads TGTGCCAGCAGCTTAAGTCGTCAGGGATCCCGCTTATATGGCTACACCTTC.

The chain joins TRBV9 to TRBJ1-4; D not resolved. This CDR3 comprises 15 residues. V was clipped by 4 bases and J by 2 bases, with 12 bases between them. CDR1 is SGDLS and CDR2 is YYNGEE in the germline V gene. CDR3 in amino acids: CASSPGPQTNEKLFF. CDR3 DNA sequence: TGTGCCAGCAGCCCCGGCCCTCAGACTAATGAAAAACTGTTTTTT.

The chain has TRBV5-1 and TRBJ2-5; D possibly uses TRBD1 or TRBD2 (6 bases each). Germline loops: CDR1 SGHRS, CDR2 YFSETQ. CDR3 length equals 16 residues. V lost 0 bases and J lost 5, with 17 bases in between. The CDR3 reads CASSLDPGAFGETQYF. DNA for the CDR3: TGCGCCAGCAGCTTGGACCCGGGGGCATTCGGGGAGACCCAGTACTTC.

There are a few counts of this clonotype. The J gene is TRBJ2-1, the V gene TRBV28; tentatively, D is TRBD1 (6 bases). The germline V gene encodes CDR1 MDHEN and CDR2 SYDVKM. The CDR3 spans 14 residues. V was pared by 10 bases and J by 10 bases, with 23 bases between. The CDR3 bases are TGTGCCACCGGACAGACAGGTTCGGCAGGGGAGCAGTTCTTC. This sequence encodes CATGQTGSAGEQFF.

The chain employs TRBV6-1 and TRBJ1-5; D ambiguous. Deletions cut 5 bases from V and 4 bases from J, with 15 bases between. The CDR3 spans 15 residues. Germline loops: CDR1 MNHNS, CDR2 SASEGT. The CDR3 here is CASSLGSASNQPQHF. In DNA form, the CDR3 reads TGTGCCAGCAGTTTGGGGTCCGCTTCAAATCAGCCCCAGCATTTT.

This rearrangement joins TRBV6-2 or TRBV6-3 to TRBJ2-1; 10 nucleotides line up with TRBD1. The CDR3 length is 19 residues. V lost 7 bases, J lost 0 bases, and 15 bases stayed unmatched. CDR1 MNHEY and CDR2 SVGEGT come from the germline V gene. This CDR3 is CASIPRGQGSLFSYNEQFF. CDR3 nucleotides: TGTGCCAGCATCCCCCGGGGACAGGGGTCTCTTTTCTCCTACAATGAGCAGTTCTTC.